This T cell receptor beta chain was sequenced for a study of blood T cell repertoires in COVID-19. For the study at large: From the United States, Italy and Spain came samples of acute and convalescent COVID-19. In each case, the material was cDNA or gDNA derived from T cells, B-cell-depleted T cells, or PBMCs.

Authors' methods: From reference gene primer amplification, estimates of nucleated cell counts were derived. The protocol was immunoSEQ multiplex PCR, while the TCRdb copy is restricted to in-frame clones and leaves out a portion. V, J and clone size were drawn from that table, and D and trimming were deduced from the DNA. The table has about 210,000 clones, 75% to 85% seen once; the top ten hold over 10%. The material sequenced was peripheral blood. The sequence was collected from a human donor in a cohort sampled during active COVID-19.

CDR3 loop: CASSFREIGAEAFF. The CDR3 bases are TGTGCCAGCAGTTTCCGGGAAATTGGGGCTGAAGCTTTCTTT. The V gene is TRBV28, the J gene TRBJ1-1; D is unclear. Germline CDR1 is MDHEN and CDR2 is SYDVKM. Trimming removed 3 bases at V and 6 bases at J, with 14 bases between. The CDR3 extends over 14 amino acids.